Listed here are 14 T cell receptor beta chains from one sample, sequenced in a study of blood T cell repertoires in COVID-19 (dated by TCRdb to 2018 to 2021). Library prep was done by the immunoSEQ multiplex PCR assay. TCRdb carries this immuneACCESS record with in-frame sequences only. Its versions omit some clonotypes, under half of them owing to an unresolved V gene in the studies checked, with the rest unexplained. In this sample the table shows almost 300,000 clones, 89% of which occur a single time. Roughly 10% of the sample is in the top ten clones. Source material: peripheral blood. The receptors come from a woman aged 25 to 39 with COVID-19, enrolled during active disease.

The CDR3 region is CASSYSMEGLQETQYF. The CDR3 region has the DNA TGTGCCAGCAGTTACTCGATGGAGGGCCTTCAAGAGACCCAGTACTTC. J is TRBJ2-5 and V is TRBV6-6; D might be TRBD2 (6 bases). The CDR3 has 16 amino acids. Germline CDR1 and CDR2: MNHNY and SVGAGI (reference sequence). Trimming took off 0 bases at V and 2 bases at J, with 13 bases between the two ends.

The chain joins TRBV6-5 to TRBJ2-1; D call uncertain. From germline, CDR1 is MNHEY and CDR2 SVGAGI. This CDR3 has 15 amino acids. The V gene lost 6 bases and the J gene lost 4 bases, with 16 bases spanning the gap. Here the CDR3 reads CASSTIGYPYNEQFF. The CDR3, as DNA: TGTGCCAGCAGCACCATCGGGTACCCGTACAATGAGCAGTTCTTC.

In DNA form, the CDR3 reads TGTGCCATAACAGGGATCCCCTACAATGAGCAGTTCTTC. Its protein is CAITGIPYNEQFF. The chain carries TRBV2 and TRBJ2-1, with D maybe TRBD1 (6 bases). CDR1 and CDR2 from the germline V gene are SNHLY and FYNNEI. V was pared by 10 bases and J by 2 bases, with 12 bases between. The CDR3 has 13 residues.

This clone was picked up one time. V and J are TRBV2 and TRBJ2-2; TRBD1 matches 10 bases. Germline V gene data show CDR1 as SNHLY and CDR2 as FYNNEI. Trimming took 6 bases from V and 4 from J; bases not matched to a gene: 5. The CDR3 has 15 amino acids. The CDR3 here is CASSRQGALTGELFF. The DNA of the CDR3 is TGTGCCAGCAGCCGACAGGGGGCGCTCACCGGGGAGCTGTTTTTT.

The chain couples TRBV7-6 to TRBJ1-4; 8 nucleotides line up with TRBD1. From germline, CDR1 is SGHVS and CDR2 FNYEAQ. The CDR3 loop spans 16 amino acids. The V segment lost 4 bases and the J segment 7 bases; nucleotides outside the gene matches: 11. In DNA form, the CDR3 reads TGTGCCAGCAGCTCGGACAGGGAAGGAACGCGTGAAAAACTGTTTTTT. This translates into CASSSDREGTREKLFF.

This clone was seen a few times. The chain combines TRBV4-2 with TRBJ2-7; D gene uncertain. Trimming cost V 1 base and J 1 base, with 11 bases left between them. This CDR3 has 15 amino acids. Looked up from germline, CDR1 is LGHNA and CDR2 is YNFKEQ. The CDR3 nucleotides read TGTGCCAGCAGCCAAGGCGACATTCTATCCTACGAGCAGTACTTC. Translated, it gives CASSQGDILSYEQYF.

This sequence joins TRBV5-3 and TRBJ1-5; possibly TRBD1 for D (5 bases). TRBV5-3 is an open reading frame, and its role is uncertain. V was pared by 0 bases and J by 6 bases, with 25 bases between. This CDR3 has 19 amino acids. In DNA, the CDR3 is TGTGCCAGAAGCTTGGTTCGTCTGGTTGGTCAGCAAGGGGTTCAGCCCCAGCATTTT. Its protein product is CARSLVRLVGQQGVQPQHF.

This chain uses TRBV27 with TRBJ2-7; D ambiguous. The V gene lost 2 bases and the J gene lost 3 bases, with 8 bases spanning the gap. The CDR3 runs to 13 residues. The germline CDR1 and CDR2 sequences are MNHEY and SMNVEV (reference sequence). The CDR3, as DNA: TGTGCCAGCAGTTTAAACGCGATCTACGAGCAGTACTTC. Residues: CASSLNAIYEQYF.

The chain has TRBV5-1 and TRBJ2-2, with 7 positions matching TRBD2. Losses at the gene ends were 4 bases for V and 10 bases for J; bases not matched to a gene: 7. Germline CDR1 SGHRS, CDR2 YFSETQ. This CDR3 region has 13 residues. The CDR3 loop is CASSLFSGSELFF. The DNA for the CDR3 is TGCGCCAGCAGCCTCTTTAGCGGGTCGGAGCTGTTTTTT. The full variable domain, in which reference TRBV5-1 and TRBJ2-2 provide the parts outside the CDR3, is KAGVTQTPRYLIKTRGQQVTLSCSPISGHRSVSWYQQTPGQGLQFLFEYFSETQRNKGNFPGRFSGRQFSNSRSEMNVSTLELGDSALYLCASSLFSGSELFFGEGSRLTVL.

This clone was counted a single time. V and J are TRBV29-1 and TRBJ2-5; D possibly corresponds to TRBD2 (5 bases). CDR1 and CDR2 (germline): SQVTM, ANQGSEA. The CDR3 covers 13 residues. V was clipped by 7 bases and J by 3 bases, with 15 bases between them. CDR3 DNA sequence: TGCAGCGCCCAACGGGGTCTCGAAGAGACCCAGTACTTC. Translating gives CSAQRGLEETQYF.

V and J are TRBV5-6 and TRBJ1-2; 9 positions match TRBD1. Germline V gene data show CDR1 as SGHDT and CDR2 as YYEEEE. Trimming took 0 bases from V and 5 from J; bases not matched to a gene: 5. The CDR3 totals 15 residues. CDR3 in DNA: TGTGCCAGCAGCTTGGGCGGACAGGGGATTTATGGCTACACCTTC. Translation: CASSLGGQGIYGYTF.

This chain uses TRBV27 with TRBJ2-6, with a weak D call TRBD2 (7 bases). There are 17 residues in the CDR3. Germline loops: CDR1 MNHEY, CDR2 SMNVEV (reference sequence). The ends were cut back, 4 bases at V and 2 bases at J, with 15 bases in the middle. The CDR3 here is CASSYSQGTTGANVLTF. The CDR3 nucleotides read TGTGCCAGCAGTTATTCCCAGGGGACTACTGGGGCCAACGTCCTGACTTTC. The complete variable domain, with remaining parts taken from reference TRBV27 and TRBJ2-6, reads EAQVTQNPRYLITVTGKKLTVTCSQNMNHEYMSWYRQDPGLGLRQIYYSMNVEVTDKGDVPEGYKVSRKEKRNFPLILESPSPNQTSLYFCASSYSQGTTGANVLTFGAGSRLTVL.

This chain links TRBV27 with TRBJ2-7, with TRBD2 matching over 10 bases. Germline lookup yields CDR1 MNHEY and CDR2 SMNVEV (reference sequence). J was trimmed by 2 bases and V by 5 bases; bases with no gene match: 3. The CDR3 totals 14 residues. CDR3: CASSPSGGAYEQYF. Written as DNA, the CDR3 is TGTGCCAGCAGTCCTAGCGGGGGAGCCTACGAGCAGTACTTC.

The chain couples TRBV3-1 (or the pseudogene TRBV3-2) to TRBJ1-6; the match to TRBD1 covers 8 bases. CDR1 is LGHDT, CDR2 YNNKEL, per germline (reference sequence). After removal of 4 bases from V and 10 bases from J, the junction contained 6 bases not matched to a gene. CDR3 length equals 14 residues. The CDR3 reads CASSPTGEGSPLHF. CDR3 nucleotide sequence: TGTGCCAGCAGCCCGACAGGGGAGGGCTCACCCCTCCACTTT.